This T cell receptor beta chain was obtained from a study of blood T cell repertoires in COVID-19. The wider study: The United States, Italy and Spain provided the acute and convalescent COVID-19 samples.

Assay used: immunoSEQ multiplex PCR; TCRdb lists only in-frame clones, some missing. This sample has roughly 300,000 clones; approximately 84% occur once, and the top ten carry more than 9%. The CDR3 is 17 amino acids. Germline CDR1 SGHRS, CDR2 YFSETQ. J gave up 2 bases and V 4 bases, and 5 bases lay outside the gene matches. The receptor's source is a woman aged 18-30 years who had recovered from COVID-19. The chain has TRBV5-1 and TRBJ2-3; 15 bases fit TRBD2. Sequencing was performed on PBMCs or T cells enriched from blood (not recorded which). CDR3 bases: TGCGCCAGCAGCAAGGGACTAGCGGGGGGCTACACAGATACGCAGTATTTT. Translation: CASSKGLAGGYTDTQYF.